This T cell receptor (beta chain) derives from a study of T cell repertoires in cytomegalovirus infection. At the level of the study: Recently identified HLA-C-restricted CMV epitopes were used, and well-studied HLA-B-restricted CMV epitopes were used as well. Through public TCR beta signatures, both CMV infection and matching HLA type were indicated.

The CDR3 is made up of 16 amino acids. V shed 0 bases and J shed 2 bases, with 11 bases lying between them. From germline, CDR1 is SGHVS and CDR2 FQNEAQ. The study's findings and limits: The ex vivo response was dominated by HLA-C-restricted CMV-specific TCR beta clonotypes. Summed frequency of shared TCR beta families picked out CMV carriers who also had the relevant HLA.

This clonotype was counted at least ten times. Antigen: not known. TCRdb processed the reads anew with MiXCR; each CDR3 protein has one entry. Here the sample spans roughly 280,000 distinct CDR3 sequences, 22% being singletons. This clonotype was sampled from a human donor in good health (CMV status not recorded). Some clones in this sample may be carry-over from other donors' samples. The chain joins TRBV7-8 to TRBJ2-4; D unclear. The sample here was cultured PBMCs, taken from culture after CMV antigen stimulation. The chain's CDR3 is CASSLAPGLPKNIQYF. CDR3 in DNA: TGTGCCAGCAGCTTAGCGCCAGGCCTACCCAAAAACATTCAGTACTTC.